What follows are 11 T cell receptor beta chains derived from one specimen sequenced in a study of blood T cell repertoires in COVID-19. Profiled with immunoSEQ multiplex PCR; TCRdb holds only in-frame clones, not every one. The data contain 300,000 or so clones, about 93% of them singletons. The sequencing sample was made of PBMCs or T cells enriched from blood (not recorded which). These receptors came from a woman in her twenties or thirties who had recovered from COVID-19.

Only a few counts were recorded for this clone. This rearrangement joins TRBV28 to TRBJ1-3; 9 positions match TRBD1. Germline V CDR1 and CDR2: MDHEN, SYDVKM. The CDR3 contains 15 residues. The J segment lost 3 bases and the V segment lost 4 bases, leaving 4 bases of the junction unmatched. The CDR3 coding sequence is TGTGCCAGCAGTTACGGGACAGGGATTGGAAACACCATATATTTT. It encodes CASSYGTGIGNTIYF.

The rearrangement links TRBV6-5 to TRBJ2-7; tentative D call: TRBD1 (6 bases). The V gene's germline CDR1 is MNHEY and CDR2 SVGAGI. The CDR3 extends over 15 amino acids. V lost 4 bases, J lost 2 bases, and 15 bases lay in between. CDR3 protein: CASSSDPGATYEQYF. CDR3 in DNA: TGTGCCAGCAGTTCCGACCCAGGGGCCACCTACGAGCAGTACTTC.

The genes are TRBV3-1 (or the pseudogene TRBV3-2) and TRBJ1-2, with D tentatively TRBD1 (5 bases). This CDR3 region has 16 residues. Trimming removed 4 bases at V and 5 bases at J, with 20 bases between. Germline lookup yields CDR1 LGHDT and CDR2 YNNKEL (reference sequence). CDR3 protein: CASSPMGQGGEYGYTF. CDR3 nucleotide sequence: TGTGCCAGCAGCCCTATGGGGCAGGGAGGAGAATATGGCTACACCTTC.

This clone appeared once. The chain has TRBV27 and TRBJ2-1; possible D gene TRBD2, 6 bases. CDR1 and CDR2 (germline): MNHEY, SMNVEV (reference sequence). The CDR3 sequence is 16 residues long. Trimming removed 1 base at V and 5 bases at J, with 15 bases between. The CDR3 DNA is TGTGCCAGCAGTTTATGGGTGGAGGGCCCGAACAATGAGCAGTTCTTC. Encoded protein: CASSLWVEGPNNEQFF.

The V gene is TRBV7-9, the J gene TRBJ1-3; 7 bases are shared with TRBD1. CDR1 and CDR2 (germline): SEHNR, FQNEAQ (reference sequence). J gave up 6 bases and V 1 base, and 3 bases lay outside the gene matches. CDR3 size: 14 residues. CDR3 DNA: TGTGCCAGCAGCTTAGGGGACAGTTTAAACACCATATATTTT. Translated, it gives CASSLGDSLNTIYF. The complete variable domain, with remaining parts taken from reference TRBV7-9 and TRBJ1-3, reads DTGVSQNPRHKITKRGQNVTFRCDPISEHNRLYWYRQTLGQGPEFLTYFQNEAQLEKSRLLSDRFSAERPKGSFSTLEIQRTEQGDSAMYLCASSLGDSLNTIYFGEGSWLTVV.

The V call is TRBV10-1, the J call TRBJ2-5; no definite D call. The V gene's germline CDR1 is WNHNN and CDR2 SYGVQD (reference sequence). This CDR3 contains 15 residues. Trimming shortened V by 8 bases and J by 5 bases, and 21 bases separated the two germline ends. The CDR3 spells CASPVRNSQKETQYF. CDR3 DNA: TGCGCCAGCCCAGTGAGGAACTCCCAGAAGGAGACCCAGTACTTC.

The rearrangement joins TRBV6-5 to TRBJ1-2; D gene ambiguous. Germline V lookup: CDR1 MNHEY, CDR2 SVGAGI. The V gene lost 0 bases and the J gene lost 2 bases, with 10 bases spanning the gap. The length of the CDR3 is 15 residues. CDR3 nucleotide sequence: TGTGCCAGCAGTTACTCGAAGAGATCAAACTATGGCTACACCTTC. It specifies CASSYSKRSNYGYTF.

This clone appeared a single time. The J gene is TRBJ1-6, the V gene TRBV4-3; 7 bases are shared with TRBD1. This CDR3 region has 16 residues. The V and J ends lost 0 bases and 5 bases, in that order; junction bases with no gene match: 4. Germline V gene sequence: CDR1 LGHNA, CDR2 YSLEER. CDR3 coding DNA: TGCGCCAGCAGCCAAGACTCTGGGACAGATAATTCACCCCTCCACTTT. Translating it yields CASSQDSGTDNSPLHF.

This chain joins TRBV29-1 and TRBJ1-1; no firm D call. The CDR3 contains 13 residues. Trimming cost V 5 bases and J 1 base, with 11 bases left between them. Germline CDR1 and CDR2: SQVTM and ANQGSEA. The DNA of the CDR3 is TGCAGCGTTAAAGGAGGAGGGAACACTGAAGCTTTCTTT. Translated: CSVKGGGNTEAFF.

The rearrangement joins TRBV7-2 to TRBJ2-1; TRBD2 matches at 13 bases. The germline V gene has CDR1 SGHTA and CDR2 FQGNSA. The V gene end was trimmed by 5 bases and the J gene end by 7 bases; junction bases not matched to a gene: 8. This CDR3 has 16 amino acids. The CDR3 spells CASSPEGTSGINEQFF. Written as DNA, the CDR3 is TGTGCCAGCAGCCCGGAAGGGACTAGCGGGATAAATGAGCAGTTCTTC.

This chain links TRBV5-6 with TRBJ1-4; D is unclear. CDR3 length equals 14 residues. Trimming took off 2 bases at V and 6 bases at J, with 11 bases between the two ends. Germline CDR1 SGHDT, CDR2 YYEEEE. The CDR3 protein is CASSFGSEDEKLFF. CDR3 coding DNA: TGTGCCAGCAGCTTCGGTAGTGAGGATGAAAAACTGTTTTTT.